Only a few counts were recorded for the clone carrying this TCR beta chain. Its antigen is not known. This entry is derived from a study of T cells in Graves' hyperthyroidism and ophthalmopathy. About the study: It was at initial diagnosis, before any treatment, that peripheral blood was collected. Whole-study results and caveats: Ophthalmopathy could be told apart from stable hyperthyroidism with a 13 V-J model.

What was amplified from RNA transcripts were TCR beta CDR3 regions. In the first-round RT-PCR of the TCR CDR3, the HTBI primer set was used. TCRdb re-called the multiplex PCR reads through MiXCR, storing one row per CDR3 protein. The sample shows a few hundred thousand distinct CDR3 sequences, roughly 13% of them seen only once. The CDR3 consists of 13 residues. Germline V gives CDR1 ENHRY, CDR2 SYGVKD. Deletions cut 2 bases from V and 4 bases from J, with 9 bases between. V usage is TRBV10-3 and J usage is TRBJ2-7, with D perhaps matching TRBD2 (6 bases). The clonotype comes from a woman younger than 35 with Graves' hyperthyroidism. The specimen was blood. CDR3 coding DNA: TGTGCCATCAGTGAGGGGCGGGAATACGAGCAGTACTTC. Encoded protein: CAISEGREYEQYF.